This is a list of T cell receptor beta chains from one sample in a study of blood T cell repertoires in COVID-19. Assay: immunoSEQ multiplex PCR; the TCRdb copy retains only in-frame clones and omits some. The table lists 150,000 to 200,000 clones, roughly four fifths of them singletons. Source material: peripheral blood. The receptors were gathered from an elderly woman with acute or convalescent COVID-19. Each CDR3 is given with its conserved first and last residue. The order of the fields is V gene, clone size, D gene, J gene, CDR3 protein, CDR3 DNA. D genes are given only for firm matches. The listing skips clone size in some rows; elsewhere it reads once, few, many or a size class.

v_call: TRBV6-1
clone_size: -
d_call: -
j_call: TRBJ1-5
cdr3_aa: CASSEQGGSQPQHF
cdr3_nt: TGTGCCAGCAGTGAACAGGGCGGGAGCCAGCCCCAGCATTTT

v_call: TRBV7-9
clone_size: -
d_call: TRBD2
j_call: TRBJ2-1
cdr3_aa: CASSSTSGRASSYNEQFF
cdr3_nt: TGTGCCAGCAGCTCGACTAGCGGGAGGGCGAGCTCCTACAATGAGCAGTTCTTC

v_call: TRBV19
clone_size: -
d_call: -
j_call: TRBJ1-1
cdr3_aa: CASSMDPGEAFF
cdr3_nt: TGTGCCAGTAGTATGGACCCAGGGGAAGCTTTCTTT

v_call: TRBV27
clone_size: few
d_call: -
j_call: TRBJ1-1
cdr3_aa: CASRGLSTEAFF
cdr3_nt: TGTGCCAGCAGGGGACTATCCACTGAAGCTTTCTTT

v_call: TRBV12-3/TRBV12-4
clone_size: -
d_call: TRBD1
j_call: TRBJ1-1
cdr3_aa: CASSLIRGAEAFF
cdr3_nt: TGTGCCAGCAGTTTAATCAGGGGGGCTGAAGCTTTCTTT

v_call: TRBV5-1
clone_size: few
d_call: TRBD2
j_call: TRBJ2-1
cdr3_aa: CASRTSGALGDEQFF
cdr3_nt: TGCGCCAGCAGGACTAGCGGGGCATTGGGGGATGAGCAGTTCTTC

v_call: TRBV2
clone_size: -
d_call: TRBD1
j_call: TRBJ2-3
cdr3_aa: CASSQGQTTSTDTQYF
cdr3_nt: TGTGCCAGCAGTCAGGGACAGACCACTAGCACAGATACGCAGTATTTT

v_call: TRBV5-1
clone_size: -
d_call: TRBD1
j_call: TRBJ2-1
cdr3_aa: CASSSTGGSYNEQFF
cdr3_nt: TGCGCCAGCAGCTCTACAGGGGGCTCCTACAATGAGCAGTTCTTC

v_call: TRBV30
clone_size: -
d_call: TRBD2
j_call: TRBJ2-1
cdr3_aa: CAWSLIAGGRPSYNEQFF
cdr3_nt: TGTGCCTGGAGTTTGATAGCGGGAGGTCGTCCCTCCTACAATGAGCAGTTCTTC

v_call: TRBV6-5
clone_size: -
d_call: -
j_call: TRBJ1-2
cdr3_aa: CASSYSRQANYGYTF
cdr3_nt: TGTGCCAGCAGTTACTCAAGACAGGCTAACTATGGCTACACCTTC

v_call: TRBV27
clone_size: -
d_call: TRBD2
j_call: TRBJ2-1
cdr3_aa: CASSLAGGPYNEQFF
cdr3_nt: TGTGCCAGCAGTTTAGCGGGAGGGCCCTACAATGAGCAGTTCTTC

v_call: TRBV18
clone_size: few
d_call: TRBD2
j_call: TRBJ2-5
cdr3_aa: CASSPPGGMMETQYF
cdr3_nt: TGTGCCAGCTCACCACCGGGAGGGATGATGGAGACCCAGTACTTC

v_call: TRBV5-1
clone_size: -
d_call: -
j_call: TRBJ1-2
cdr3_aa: CASSFQQATDVYGYTF
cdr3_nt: TGCGCCAGCAGCTTTCAACAGGCGACCGATGTCTATGGCTACACCTTC

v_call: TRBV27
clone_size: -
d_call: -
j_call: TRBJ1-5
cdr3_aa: CASSLGTHNQPQHF
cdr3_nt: TGTGCCAGCAGTTTAGGGACACACAATCAGCCCCAGCATTTT

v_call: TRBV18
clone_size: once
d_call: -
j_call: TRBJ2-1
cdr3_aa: CASSPRGDEQFF
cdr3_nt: TGTGCCAGCTCACCACGGGGGGATGAGCAGTTCTTC

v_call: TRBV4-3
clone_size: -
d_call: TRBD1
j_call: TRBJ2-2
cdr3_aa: CASSRATGGASTGELFF
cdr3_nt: TGCGCCAGCAGCCGCGCGACAGGGGGCGCAAGTACCGGGGAGCTGTTTTTT

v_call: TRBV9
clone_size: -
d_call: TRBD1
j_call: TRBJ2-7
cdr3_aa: CASSVGTGPYEQYF
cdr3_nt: TGTGCCAGCAGCGTAGGGACAGGGCCCTACGAGCAGTACTTC

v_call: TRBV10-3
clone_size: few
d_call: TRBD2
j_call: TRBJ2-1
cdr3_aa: CATSRTSGAYNEQFF
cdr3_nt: TGTGCCACCTCGCGGACTAGCGGAGCCTACAATGAGCAGTTCTTC

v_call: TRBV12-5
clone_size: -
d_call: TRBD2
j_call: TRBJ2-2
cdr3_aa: CASGLGLAPALGELFF
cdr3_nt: TGTGCTAGTGGTCTGGGACTAGCCCCGGCTCTCGGGGAGCTGTTTTTT

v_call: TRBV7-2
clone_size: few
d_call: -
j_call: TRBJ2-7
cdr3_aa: CASSPRTSLGYEQYF
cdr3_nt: TGTGCCAGCAGCCCCCGGACAAGCCTAGGGTACGAGCAGTACTTC

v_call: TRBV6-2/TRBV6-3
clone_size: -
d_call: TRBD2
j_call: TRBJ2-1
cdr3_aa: CASSRLAGGDEQFF
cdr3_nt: TGTGCCAGCAGCCGACTAGCGGGAGGGGATGAGCAGTTCTTC

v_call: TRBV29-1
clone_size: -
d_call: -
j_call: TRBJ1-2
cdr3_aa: CSVSDRPTLNYGYTF
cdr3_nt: TGCAGCGTGTCGGACAGACCGACCTTAAACTATGGCTACACCTTC

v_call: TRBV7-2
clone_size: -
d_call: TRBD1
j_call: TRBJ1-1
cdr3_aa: CASSLAGQMNTEAFF
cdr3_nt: TGTGCCAGCAGCTTAGCGGGACAGATGAACACTGAAGCTTTCTTT

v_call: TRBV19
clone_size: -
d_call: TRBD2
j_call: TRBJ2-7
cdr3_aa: CASSIIESGRTYEQYF
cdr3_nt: TGTGCCAGTAGTATCATAGAAAGCGGGAGGACGTACGAGCAGTACTTC

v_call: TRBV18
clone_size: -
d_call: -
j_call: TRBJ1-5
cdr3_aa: CASSPPSGNQPQHF
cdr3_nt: TGTGCCAGCTCACCACCGTCGGGCAATCAGCCCCAGCATTTT

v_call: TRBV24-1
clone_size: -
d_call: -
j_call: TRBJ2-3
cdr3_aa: CATSDIGTDTQYF
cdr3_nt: TGTGCCACCAGTGATATCGGCACAGATACGCAGTATTTT

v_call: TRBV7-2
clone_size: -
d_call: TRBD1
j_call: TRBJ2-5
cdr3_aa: CASSLGDRAETQYF
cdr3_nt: TGTGCCAGCAGCTTAGGAGACAGGGCAGAGACCCAGTACTTC

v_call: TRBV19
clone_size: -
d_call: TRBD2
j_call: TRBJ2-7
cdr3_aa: CASSIGGSGSYEQYF
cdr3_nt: TGTGCCAGTAGTATAGGGGGTAGCGGGAGCTACGAGCAGTACTTC

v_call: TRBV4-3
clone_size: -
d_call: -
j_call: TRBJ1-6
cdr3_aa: CASSQDLRLPGVNSPLHF
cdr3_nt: TGCGCCAGCAGCCAAGATCTCCGCTTACCAGGGGTTAATTCACCCCTCCACTTT

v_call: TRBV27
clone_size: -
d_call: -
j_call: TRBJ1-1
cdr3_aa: CASSLGGGPEAFF
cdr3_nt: TGTGCCAGCAGTTTAGGGGGAGGGCCTGAAGCTTTCTTT

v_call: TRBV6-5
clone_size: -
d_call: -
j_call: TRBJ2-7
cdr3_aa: CASRQGGSSYEQYF
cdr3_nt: TGTGCCAGCAGACAGGGAGGGAGCTCCTACGAGCAGTACTTC

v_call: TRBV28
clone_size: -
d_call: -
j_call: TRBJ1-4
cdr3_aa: CASSATSQGTTNEKLFF
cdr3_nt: TGTGCCAGCAGTGCCACCTCACAGGGTACGACTAATGAAAAACTGTTTTTT